This is a list of T cell receptor beta chains from one sample in a study of regulatory T cells in long-lasting Graves disease. TCRdb independently ran MiXCR on the multiplex PCR reads; one entry per CDR3 protein. Altogether around 450,000 distinct CDR3 sequences are present, 15% being singletons, with the ten largest covering approximately 7.8%. Separately, the same data were catalogued under a study of T cells in Graves' hyperthyroidism and ophthalmopathy.

The specimen was peripheral blood mononuclear cells (PBMCs), collected at new diagnosis, from a patient treated with antithyroid drugs. The receptor source for this set is a woman between 35 and 50 years old with Graves disease. Each CDR3 is given with its conserved first and last residue. The D gene is left open where the match is weak. A row's size may be missing; if present it is once, few, many or a size class.

V: TRBV12-3/TRBV12-4
J: TRBJ1-3
D: NA
size: NA
CDR3: CASSFSGSGNTIYF
DNA: TGTGCCAGCAGTTTCTCGGGGTCTGGAAACACCATATATTTT

V: TRBV2
J: TRBJ1-5
D: NA
size: many
CDR3: CASSRGDPSNQPQHF
DNA: TGTGCCAGCTCAAGGGGAGATCCTAGCAATCAGCCCCAGCATTTT

V: TRBV2
J: TRBJ1-2
D: NA
size: many
CDR3: CAEDSGVGYTF
DNA: TGTGCCGAGGATTCCGGGGTTGGCTACACCTTC

V: TRBV12-3/TRBV12-4
J: TRBJ1-3
D: NA
size: many
CDR3: CASSSILHFTTGASRGNTIYF
DNA: TGTGCCAGCAGTTCCATCCTCCATTTTACTACCGGGGCTAGTAGGGGAAACACCATATATTTT

V: TRBV6-1
J: TRBJ1-6
D: NA
size: few
CDR3: CASSRTGPGDSPLHF
DNA: TGTGCCAGCAGCCGGACCGGACCAGGTGATTCACCCCTCCACTTT

V: TRBV24-1
J: TRBJ2-3
D: NA
size: few
CDR3: CATSDYGDSTDTQYF
DNA: TGTGCCACCAGTGATTACGGGGATAGCACAGATACGCAGTATTTT

V: TRBV27
J: TRBJ2-1
D: NA
size: many
CDR3: CASSPPLARGTREQFF
DNA: TGTGCCAGCAGCCCACCTCTAGCGAGGGGGACACGGGAGCAGTTCTTC

V: TRBV9
J: TRBJ2-7
D: NA
size: many
CDR3: CASSVGPGSSYEQYF
DNA: TGTGCCAGCAGCGTAGGTCCAGGGAGCTCCTACGAGCAGTACTTC

V: TRBV28
J: TRBJ2-7
D: NA
size: few
CDR3: CASFGVPNSYEQYF
DNA: TGTGCCAGCTTCGGAGTACCTAACTCCTACGAGCAGTACTTC

V: TRBV29-1
J: TRBJ1-1
D: NA
size: many
CDR3: CSAEEGTEAFF
DNA: TGCAGCGCTGAGGAGGGCACTGAAGCTTTCTTT

V: TRBV7-8
J: TRBJ2-5
D: TRBD2
size: NA
CDR3: CASTRLAGDQETQYF
DNA: TGTGCCAGCACCCGACTAGCGGGGGACCAAGAGACCCAGTACTTC

V: TRBV9
J: TRBJ1-3
D: NA
size: NA
CDR3: CASSVGGVAGNTIYF
DNA: TGTGCCAGCAGCGTAGGGGGGGTAGCTGGAAACACCATATATTTT